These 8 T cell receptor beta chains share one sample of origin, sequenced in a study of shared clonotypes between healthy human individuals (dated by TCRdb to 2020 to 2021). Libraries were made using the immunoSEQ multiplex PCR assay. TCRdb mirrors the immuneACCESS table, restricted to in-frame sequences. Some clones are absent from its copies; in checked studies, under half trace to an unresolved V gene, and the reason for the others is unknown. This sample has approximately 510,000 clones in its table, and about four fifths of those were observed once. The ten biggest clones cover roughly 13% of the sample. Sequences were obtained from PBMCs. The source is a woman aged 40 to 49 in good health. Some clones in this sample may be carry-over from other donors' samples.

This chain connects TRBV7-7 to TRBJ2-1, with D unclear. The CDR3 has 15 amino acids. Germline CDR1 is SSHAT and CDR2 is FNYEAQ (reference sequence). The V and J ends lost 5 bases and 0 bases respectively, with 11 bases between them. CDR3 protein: CASSPTLSSYNEQFF. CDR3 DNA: TGTGCCAGCAGCCCGACGTTGAGCTCCTACAATGAGCAGTTCTTC.

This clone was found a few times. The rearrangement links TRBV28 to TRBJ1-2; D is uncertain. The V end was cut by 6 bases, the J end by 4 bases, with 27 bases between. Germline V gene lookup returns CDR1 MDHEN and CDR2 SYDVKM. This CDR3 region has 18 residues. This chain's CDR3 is CASSLKPGNPPYRYGYTF. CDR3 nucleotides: TGTGCCAGCAGCCTTAAACCAGGCAACCCCCCCTATCGCTATGGCTACACCTTC.

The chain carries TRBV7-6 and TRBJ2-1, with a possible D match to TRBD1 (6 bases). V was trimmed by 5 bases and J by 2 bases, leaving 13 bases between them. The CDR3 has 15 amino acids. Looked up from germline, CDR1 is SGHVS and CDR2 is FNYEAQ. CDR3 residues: CASSKTGTTYNEQFF. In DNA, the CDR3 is TGTGCCAGCAGCAAGACCGGGACAACCTACAATGAGCAGTTCTTC.

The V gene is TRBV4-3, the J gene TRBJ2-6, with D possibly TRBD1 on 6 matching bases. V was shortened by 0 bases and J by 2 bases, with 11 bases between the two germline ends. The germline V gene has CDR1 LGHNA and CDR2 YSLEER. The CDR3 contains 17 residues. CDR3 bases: TGCGCCAGCAGCCAAGACAGGGGTATGGCTGGGGCCAACGTCCTGACTTTC. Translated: CASSQDRGMAGANVLTF.

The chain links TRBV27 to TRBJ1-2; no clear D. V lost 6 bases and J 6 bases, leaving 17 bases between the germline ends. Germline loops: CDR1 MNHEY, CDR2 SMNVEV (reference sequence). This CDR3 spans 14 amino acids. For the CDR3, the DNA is TGTGCCAGCAGCGCCCCGGGTAGAATTAATGGCTACACCTTC. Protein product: CASSAPGRINGYTF.

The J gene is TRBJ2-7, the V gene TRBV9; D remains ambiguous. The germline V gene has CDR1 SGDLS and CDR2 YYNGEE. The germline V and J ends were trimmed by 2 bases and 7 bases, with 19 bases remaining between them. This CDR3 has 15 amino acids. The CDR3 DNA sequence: TGTGCCAGCAGCGTGGCTTCGGATCCGAGGATTGAGCAGTACTTC. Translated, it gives CASSVASDPRIEQYF.

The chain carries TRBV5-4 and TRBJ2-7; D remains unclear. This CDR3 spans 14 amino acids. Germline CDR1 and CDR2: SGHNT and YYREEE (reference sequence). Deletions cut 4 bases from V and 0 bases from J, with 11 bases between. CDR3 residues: CASSPERDSYEQYF. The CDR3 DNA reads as TGTGCCAGCAGCCCCGAAAGGGACTCCTACGAGCAGTACTTC.

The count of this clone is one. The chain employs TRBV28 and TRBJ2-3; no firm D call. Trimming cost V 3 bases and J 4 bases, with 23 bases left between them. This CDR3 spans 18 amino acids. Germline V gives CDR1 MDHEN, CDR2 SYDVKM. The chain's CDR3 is CASSLITLRPHWADTQYF. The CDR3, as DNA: TGTGCCAGCAGTTTGATCACCCTGAGACCCCACTGGGCAGATACGCAGTATTTT.